This TCR beta chain originates from a study of T cells after yellow fever vaccination (dated by TCRdb to the late 2010s). Study-level background: Libraries from fractions with low cell numbers were prepared with the SMART-Seq v4 Ultra Low Input RNA kit. To track T-cell clones before and after primary and booster YFV17D yellow fever vaccination, bulk TCR alpha and beta repertoires were sequenced longitudinally. The cohort comprised two healthy male donors, one aged 18 to 30 and one aged 30 to 39 years. Blood samples were taken at several timepoints before and after primary and secondary immunization, and bulk PBMC replicates and cell subsets were isolated. Overall study outcomes, separate from this receptor: After the booster, most clones that had expanded after primary vaccination were detected again (over 95% of CD4 and 70% to 90% of CD8), suggesting broad maintenance of memory. The secondary T-cell response was weaker than the primary response but faster, peaking on day 5 instead of day 15. Because the study included only two donors, the extent to which the findings can be generalized is limited. Computational filtering was needed because FACS-sorted repertoires could contain abundant contaminating clonotypes from the bulk population. A small fraction of clonotypes showed up in both the CD4 and CD8 compartments, probably as a result of convergent recombination.

V drops 2 bases and J drops 9 bases, leaving 8 bases in between. Per the germline V gene (reference sequence), MNHNY is the CDR1 and SVGAGI is the CDR2. Including cysteine and valine, the CDR3 has 11 amino acids. Just the 33-base CDR3 DNA is kept, in frame starting at base 1. The treatment or condition label of this sample denotes: live attenuated yellow fever vaccine strain. At each blood-draw timepoint, two biological replicates of bulk PBMCs were obtained. PBMCs were isolated from peripheral blood using a standard Ficoll-Paque protocol. RNA was extracted with TriZol from bulk PBMCs, CD4 and CD8 fractions, and dextramer-positive and dextramer-negative fractions. Synthesis of TCR cDNA relied on 5'RACE template switching, a step that introduced a universal primer site along with unique molecular identifiers. cDNA synthesis was primed from both the TCR alpha and TCR beta constant segments. Library amplification used two PCR steps, and the second PCR step added sample barcodes and sequencing adapters. Sequencing of libraries was done on Illumina HiSeq 2500 (2x100 bp) or NovaSeq (2x150 bp). In the original analysis: Reads were demultiplexed and collapsed into UMI consensus sequences with MIGEC, and V(D)J alignment was performed with MiXCR. Clonotypes responding to the vaccine were identified with edgeR on replicate PBMC samples, with the criteria of FDR below 0.01 and a log2 fold change above 5 up to day 15. Each bulk clonotype was labeled CD4 or CD8 based on which sequenced repertoire, CD4 or CD8, contained the clonotype at higher abundance. TCRdb itself trimmed the public reads at Q25 with fastp, ran MiXCR and retained productive beta chains. CDR3 protein sequences are deduplicated, and each keeps its most common genes and DNA. None of the V and J calls come from the authors' own analysis; TCRdb made them. This sample has fewer than 450,000 distinct CDR3 sequences in its table, and approximately 10% of those were observed once. Less than 20% of the sample goes to the ten largest clones.

Details on this clonotype: Its antigen is still unknown. No much larger clone exists at a distance of one base, and base qualities are not known.

The rearrangement joined TRBV6-6 to TRBJ2-7, with TRBD1 as a weak D call on 6 bases. Sequencing used PBMCs, obtained on the day of the first yellow fever vaccination. The receptor comes from a man younger than 35 who received the YFV17D yellow fever vaccine. The DNA sequence follows: TGTGCCAGCAGTTACCAAGGGGGGCAGTACGTC. Translated, this is CASSYQGGQYV.